The entry below describes one T cell receptor beta chain. Antigen unknown. This sample is drawn from a study of blood T cells in healthy people across ages. Study-wide results and caveats: Age showed a roughly linear inverse relationship with TCR beta diversity per million T cells.

PCR was performed a second time for roughly 6 to 12 cycles using a sample-barcoded 5' primer and a J-beta primer mix. Each CDR3 protein gets one entry after TCRdb re-called the 5' RACE reads with MiXCR. Among over 1.5 million distinct CDR3 sequences, roughly 49% were seen once, and the ten largest hold approximately 2.1%. J was trimmed by 7 bases and V by 1 base; bases with no gene match: 8. The germline gives CDR1 SGDLS, CDR2 YYNGEE. There are 15 residues in the CDR3. The receptor was derived from a woman in her thirties or forties in good health. The J gene is TRBJ2-1, the V gene TRBV9, with TRBD2 identical over 7 bases. The sample consisted of blood. The CDR3 sequence: CASSVTGGWTNEQFF. The CDR3 DNA sequence: TGTGCCAGCAGCGTAACGGGGGGTTGGACGAATGAGCAGTTCTTC.